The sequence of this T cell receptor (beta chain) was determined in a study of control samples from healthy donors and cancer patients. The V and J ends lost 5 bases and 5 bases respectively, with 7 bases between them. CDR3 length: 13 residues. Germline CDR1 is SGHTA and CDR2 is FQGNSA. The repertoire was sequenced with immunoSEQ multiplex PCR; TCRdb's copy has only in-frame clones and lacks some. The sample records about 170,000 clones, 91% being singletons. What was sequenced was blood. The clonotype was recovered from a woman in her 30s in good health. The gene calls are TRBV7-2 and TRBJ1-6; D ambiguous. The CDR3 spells CASSPTDNSPLHF. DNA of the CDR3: TGTGCCAGCAGCCCGACTGATAATTCACCCCTCCACTTT.